This TCR beta chain originates from a study of blood T cell repertoires in COVID-19. Study-level background: Sites in the United States, Italy and Spain provided acute and convalescent COVID-19 samples. From T cells, B-cell-depleted T cells, or PBMCs came the material, which was cDNA or gDNA.

The CDR3 runs to 11 residues. Trimming stripped 3 bases from V and 9 bases from J, with 9 bases between. CDR1 is DFQATT and CDR2 is SNEGSKA in the germline V gene (reference sequence). Authors' analysis steps: By means of reference gene primer amplification, nucleated cell counts were estimated. Using immunoSEQ multiplex PCR, the repertoire was profiled, and TCRdb retains in-frame clones only, with some absent. The DNA was the basis for D and trimming; V, J and clone size are from that table. The repertoire has under 300,000 clones, 86% of them found once; the top ten carry approximately 2%. Sequencing was performed on peripheral blood. The chain joins TRBV20-1 to TRBJ2-1; D unresolved. This TCR was sampled from a young man who had recovered from COVID-19. The CDR3 spells CSARTPGEQFF. The CDR3 bases are TGCAGTGCTAGGACCCCGGGTGAGCAGTTCTTC.